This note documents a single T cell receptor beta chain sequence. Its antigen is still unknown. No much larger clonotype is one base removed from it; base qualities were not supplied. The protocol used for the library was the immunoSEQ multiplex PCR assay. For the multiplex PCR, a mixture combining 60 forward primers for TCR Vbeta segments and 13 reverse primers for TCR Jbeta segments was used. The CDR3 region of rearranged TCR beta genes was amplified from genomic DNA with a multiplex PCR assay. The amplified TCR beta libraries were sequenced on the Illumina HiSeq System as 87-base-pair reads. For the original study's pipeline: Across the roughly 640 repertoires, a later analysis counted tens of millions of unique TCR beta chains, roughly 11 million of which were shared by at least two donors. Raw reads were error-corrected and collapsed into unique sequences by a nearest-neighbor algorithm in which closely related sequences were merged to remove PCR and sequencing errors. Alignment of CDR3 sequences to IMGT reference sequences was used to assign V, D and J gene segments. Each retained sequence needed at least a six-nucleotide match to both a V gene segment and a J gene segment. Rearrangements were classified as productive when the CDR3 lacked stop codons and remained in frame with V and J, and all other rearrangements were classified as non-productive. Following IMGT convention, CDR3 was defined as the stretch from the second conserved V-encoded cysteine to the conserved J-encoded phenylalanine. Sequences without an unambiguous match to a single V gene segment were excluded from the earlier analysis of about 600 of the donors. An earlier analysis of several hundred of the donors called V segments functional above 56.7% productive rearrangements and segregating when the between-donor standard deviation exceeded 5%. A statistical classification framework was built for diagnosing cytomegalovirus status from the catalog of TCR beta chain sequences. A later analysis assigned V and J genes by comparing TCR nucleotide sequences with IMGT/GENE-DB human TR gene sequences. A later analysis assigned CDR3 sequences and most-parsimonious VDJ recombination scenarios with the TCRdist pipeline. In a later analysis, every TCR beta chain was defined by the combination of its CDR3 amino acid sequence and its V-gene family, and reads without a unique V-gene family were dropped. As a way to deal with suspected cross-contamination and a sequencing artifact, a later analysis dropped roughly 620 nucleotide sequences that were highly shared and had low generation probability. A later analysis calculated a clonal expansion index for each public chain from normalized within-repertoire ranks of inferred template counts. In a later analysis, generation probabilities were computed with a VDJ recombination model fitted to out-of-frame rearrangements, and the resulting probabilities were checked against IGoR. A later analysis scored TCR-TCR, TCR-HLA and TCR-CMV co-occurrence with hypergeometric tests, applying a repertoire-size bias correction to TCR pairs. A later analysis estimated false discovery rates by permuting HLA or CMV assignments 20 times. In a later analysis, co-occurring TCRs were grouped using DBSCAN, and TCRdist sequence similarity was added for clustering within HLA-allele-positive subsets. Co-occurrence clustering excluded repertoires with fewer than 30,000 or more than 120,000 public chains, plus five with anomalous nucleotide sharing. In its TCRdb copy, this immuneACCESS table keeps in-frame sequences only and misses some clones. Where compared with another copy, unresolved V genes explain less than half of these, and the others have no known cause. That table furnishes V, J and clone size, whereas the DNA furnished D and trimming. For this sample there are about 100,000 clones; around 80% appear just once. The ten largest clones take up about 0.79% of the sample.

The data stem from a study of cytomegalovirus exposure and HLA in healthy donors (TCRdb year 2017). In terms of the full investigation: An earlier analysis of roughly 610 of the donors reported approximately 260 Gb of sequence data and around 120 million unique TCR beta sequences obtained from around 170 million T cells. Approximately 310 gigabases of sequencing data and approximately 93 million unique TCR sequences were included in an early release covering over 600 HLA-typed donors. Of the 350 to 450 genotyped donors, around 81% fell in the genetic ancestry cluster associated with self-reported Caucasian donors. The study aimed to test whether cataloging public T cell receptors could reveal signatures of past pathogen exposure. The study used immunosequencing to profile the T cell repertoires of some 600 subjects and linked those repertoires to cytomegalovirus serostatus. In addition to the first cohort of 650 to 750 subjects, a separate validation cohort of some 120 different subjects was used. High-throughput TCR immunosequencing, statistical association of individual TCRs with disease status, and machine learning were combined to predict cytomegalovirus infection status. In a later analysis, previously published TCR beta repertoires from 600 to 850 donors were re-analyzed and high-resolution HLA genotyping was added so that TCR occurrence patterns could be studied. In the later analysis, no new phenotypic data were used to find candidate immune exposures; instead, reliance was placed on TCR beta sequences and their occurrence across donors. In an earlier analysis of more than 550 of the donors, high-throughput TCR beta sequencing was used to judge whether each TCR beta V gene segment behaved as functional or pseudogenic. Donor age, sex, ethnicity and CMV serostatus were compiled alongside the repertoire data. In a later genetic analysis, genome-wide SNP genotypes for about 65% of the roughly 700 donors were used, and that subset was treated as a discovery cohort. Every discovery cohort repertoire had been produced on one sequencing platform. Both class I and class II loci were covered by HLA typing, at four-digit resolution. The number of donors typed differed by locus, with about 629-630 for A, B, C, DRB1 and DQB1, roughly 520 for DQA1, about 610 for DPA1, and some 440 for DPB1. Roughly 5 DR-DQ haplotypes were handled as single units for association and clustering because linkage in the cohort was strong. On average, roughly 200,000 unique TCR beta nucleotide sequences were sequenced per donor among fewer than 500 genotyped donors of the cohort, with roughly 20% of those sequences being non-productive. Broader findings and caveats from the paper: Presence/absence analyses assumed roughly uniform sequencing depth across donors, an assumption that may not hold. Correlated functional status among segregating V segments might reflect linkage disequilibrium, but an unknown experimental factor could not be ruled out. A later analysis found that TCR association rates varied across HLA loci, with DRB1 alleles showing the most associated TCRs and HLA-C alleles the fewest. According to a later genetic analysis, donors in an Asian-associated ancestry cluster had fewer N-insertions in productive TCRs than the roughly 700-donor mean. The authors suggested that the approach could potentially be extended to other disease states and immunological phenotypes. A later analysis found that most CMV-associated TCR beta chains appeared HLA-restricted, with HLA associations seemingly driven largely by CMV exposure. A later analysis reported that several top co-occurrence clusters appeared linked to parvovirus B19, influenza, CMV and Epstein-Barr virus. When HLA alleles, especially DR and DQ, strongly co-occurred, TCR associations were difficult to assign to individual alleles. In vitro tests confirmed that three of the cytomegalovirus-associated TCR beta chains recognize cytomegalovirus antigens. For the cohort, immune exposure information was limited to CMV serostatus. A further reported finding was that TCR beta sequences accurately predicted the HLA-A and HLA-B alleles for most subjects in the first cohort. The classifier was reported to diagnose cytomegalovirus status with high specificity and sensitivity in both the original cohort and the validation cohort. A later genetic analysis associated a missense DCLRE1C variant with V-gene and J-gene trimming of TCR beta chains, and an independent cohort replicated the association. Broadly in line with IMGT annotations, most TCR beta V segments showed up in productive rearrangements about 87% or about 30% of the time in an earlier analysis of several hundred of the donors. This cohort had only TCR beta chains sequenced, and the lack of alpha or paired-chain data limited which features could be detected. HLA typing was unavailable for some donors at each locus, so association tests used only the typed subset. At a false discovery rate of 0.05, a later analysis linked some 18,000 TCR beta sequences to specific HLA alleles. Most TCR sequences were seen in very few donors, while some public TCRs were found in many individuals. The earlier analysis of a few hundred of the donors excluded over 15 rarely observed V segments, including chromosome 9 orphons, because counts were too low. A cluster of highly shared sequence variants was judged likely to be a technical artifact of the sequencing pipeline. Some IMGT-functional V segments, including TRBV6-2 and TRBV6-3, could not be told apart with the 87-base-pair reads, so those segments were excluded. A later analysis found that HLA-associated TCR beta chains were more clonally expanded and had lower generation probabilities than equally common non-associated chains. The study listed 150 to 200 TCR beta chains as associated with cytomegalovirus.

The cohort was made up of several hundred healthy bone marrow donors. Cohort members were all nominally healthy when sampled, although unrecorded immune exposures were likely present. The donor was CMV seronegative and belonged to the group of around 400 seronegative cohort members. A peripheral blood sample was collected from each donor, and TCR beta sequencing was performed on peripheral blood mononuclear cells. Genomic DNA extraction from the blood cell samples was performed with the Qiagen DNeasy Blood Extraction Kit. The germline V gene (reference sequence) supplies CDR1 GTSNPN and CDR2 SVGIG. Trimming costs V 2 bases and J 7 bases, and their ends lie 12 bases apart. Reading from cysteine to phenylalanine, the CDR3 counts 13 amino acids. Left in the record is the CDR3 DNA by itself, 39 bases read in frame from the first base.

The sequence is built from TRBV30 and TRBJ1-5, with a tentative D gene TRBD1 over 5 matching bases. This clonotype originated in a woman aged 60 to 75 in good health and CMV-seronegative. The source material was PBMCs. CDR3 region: CAWSSGYRQPQHF. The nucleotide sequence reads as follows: TGTGCCTGGAGTTCAGGGTACCGGCAGCCCCAGCATTTT. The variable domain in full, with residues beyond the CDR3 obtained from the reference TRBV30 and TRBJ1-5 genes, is SQTIHQWPATLVQPVGSPLSLECTVEGTSNPNLYWYRQAAGRGLQLLFYSVGIGQISSEVPQNLSASRPQDRQFILSSKKLLLSDSGFYLCAWSSGYRQPQHFGDGTRLSIL.